What follows are 22 T cell receptor beta chains derived from one specimen sequenced in a study of shared clonotypes between healthy human individuals. This table comes from immunoSEQ multiplex PCR, and its TCRdb copy is limited to in-frame clones, with some not included. The sample records 2 million to 2.5 million clones, about 94% being singletons. The material sequenced was naive CD4+ T cells sorted from blood. Subset: CD45RA+ positively selected. These TCRs come from a man aged 18 to 29 in good health.

J is TRBJ2-1 and V is TRBV6-6, with TRBD2 matching 10 bases. Germline assignment: CDR1 MNHNY and CDR2 SVGAGI (reference sequence). CDR3 size: 15 residues. The J segment lost 4 bases and the V segment lost 3 bases, leaving 3 bases of the junction unmatched. This chain's CDR3 is CASSYLAGDYNEQFF. The CDR3 DNA reads as TGTGCCAGCAGTTATCTAGCGGGAGATTACAATGAGCAGTTCTTC.

V is TRBV6-5 and J is TRBJ2-7; 12 bases are shared with TRBD1. The ends lost 8 bases at V and 5 bases at J; junction bases unmatched: 7. Germline V gives CDR1 MNHEY, CDR2 SVGAGI. The CDR3 is made up of 14 amino acids. CDR3 protein: CASWTGTGGHEQYF. The CDR3 region has the DNA TGTGCCAGCTGGACCGGGACAGGGGGCCACGAGCAGTACTTC.

The chain joins TRBV6-5 to TRBJ1-1; D remains ambiguous. Germline values: CDR1 MNHEY, CDR2 SVGAGI. The CDR3 runs to 14 residues. Trimming took 5 bases from V and 0 from J, leaving 10 bases between them. CDR3 loop: CASSGLWVNTEAFF. The CDR3 DNA reads TGTGCCAGCAGTGGCCTGTGGGTGAACACTGAAGCTTTCTTT.

The chain recombines TRBV25-1 with TRBJ1-1; the D gene is possibly TRBD1 (5 bases). Trimming took off 4 bases at V and 0 bases at J, with 12 bases between the two ends. The CDR3 length is 15 residues. Germline CDR1 reads MGHDK; CDR2 reads SYGVNS. CDR3 DNA: TGTGCCAGCAGTGTTACAGGTAAAATGAACACTGAAGCTTTCTTT. Translation gives CASSVTGKMNTEAFF.

The chain is built from TRBV7-9 and TRBJ1-1; perhaps TRBD1 as D (5 bases). Germline lookup yields CDR1 SEHNR and CDR2 FQNEAQ (reference sequence). This CDR3 is 16 amino acids long. The germline V and J ends were trimmed by 4 bases and 1 base, with 16 bases remaining between them. For the CDR3, the DNA is TGTGCCAGCAGCTCCCCTCGGGCCGGGGGGAACACTGAAGCTTTCTTT. As protein: CASSSPRAGGNTEAFF.

This clone was seen a handful of times. Other DNA sequences of this sample code for an identical CDR3. V gene TRBV18 combines with J gene TRBJ1-4; D is uncertain. CDR3 length: 12 residues. Trimming took off 3 bases at V and 5 bases at J, with 4 bases between the two ends. Germline lookup yields CDR1 KGHSH and CDR2 LQKENI. The DNA of the CDR3 is TGTGCCAGCTCACCGTCGAATGAAAAACTGTTTTTT. It codes for CASSPSNEKLFF.

On this clone itself: The sample holds other DNA sequences that translate to the same CDR3. The chain has TRBV20-1 and TRBJ2-7, with 7 bases fitting TRBD2. Germline V lookup: CDR1 DFQATT, CDR2 SNEGSKA (reference sequence). This CDR3 is 11 amino acids long. Trimming cost V 1 base and J 7 bases; bases outside gene matches: 1. CDR3: CSARGGGEQYF. The CDR3 nucleotides are TGCAGTGCTAGAGGGGGAGGGGAGCAGTACTTC.

The J gene is TRBJ2-3, the V gene TRBV5-6; 14 bases are a match to TRBD2. The CDR3 covers 16 residues. Germline values: CDR1 SGHDT, CDR2 YYEEEE. Losses at the gene ends were 3 bases for V and 5 bases for J; bases not matched to a gene: 5. CDR3 nucleotides: TGTGCCAGCAGCTCCAGACTAGCGGGGGGGCTAGATACGCAGTATTTT. It is translated as CASSSRLAGGLDTQYF.

This clone was seen once. V gene TRBV30 combines with J gene TRBJ1-1; 9 nucleotides agree with TRBD1. CDR1 and CDR2 (germline): GTSNPN, SVGIG (reference sequence). J gave up 5 bases and V 8 bases, and 6 bases lay outside the gene matches. CDR3 length equals 12 residues. The CDR3 here is CATQGARTEAFF. Written as DNA, the CDR3 is TGTGCCACACAGGGGGCGCGGACTGAAGCTTTCTTT.

The chain uses TRBV4-3 and TRBJ2-4, with 7 positions matching TRBD2. Germline CDR1 is LGHNA and CDR2 is YSLEER. CDR3 size: 16 residues. V dropped 4 bases and J dropped 6; count of bases not matched to a gene: 12. This CDR3 reads CASSRDLAGALNIQYF. As DNA, the CDR3 is TGCGCCAGCAGCCGGGATTTGGCGGGAGCGCTAAACATTCAGTACTTC.

The J gene is TRBJ1-1, the V gene TRBV10-3, with 8 positions matching TRBD1. This CDR3 comprises 15 residues. Losses at the gene ends were 7 bases for V and 8 bases for J; bases not matched to a gene: 15. The germline CDR1 and CDR2 sequences are ENHRY and SYGVKD. The CDR3 DNA is TGTGCCATCACCGGCCCGGACAGGGCAAATAGGGAAGCTTTCTTT. It yields the protein CAITGPDRANREAFF.

This clone was counted only a few times. The genes are TRBV29-1 and TRBJ2-3, with D uncertain. Germline loops: CDR1 SQVTM, CDR2 ANQGSEA. V was shortened by 3 bases and J by 1 base, with 11 bases between the two germline ends. The CDR3 has 14 residues. The CDR3 DNA follows: TGCAGCGTTGACCAAGGAATGGGCACAGATACGCAGTATTTT. Translated: CSVDQGMGTDTQYF.

The chain has TRBV7-2 and TRBJ2-7; D call uncertain. The CDR3 extends over 15 amino acids. V lost 5 bases to trimming and J lost 1 base, with 15 bases between them. The germline V gene encodes CDR1 SGHTA and CDR2 FQGNSA. The CDR3 sequence: CASSPRSRLSYEQYF. CDR3 bases: TGTGCCAGCAGCCCCCGCTCTCGACTTTCCTACGAGCAGTACTTC.

This clone was observed a few times. Other DNA sequences in this specimen translate into the identical CDR3. The chain employs TRBV7-9 and TRBJ1-2; TRBD1 agrees at 7 bases. Germline values: CDR1 SEHNR, CDR2 FQNEAQ (reference sequence). Unmatched junction bases numbered 4, after V lost 5 bases and J lost 4 bases. CDR3 length: 13 amino acids. The CDR3 DNA is TGTGCCAGCAGCACCCGGGACAGCTATGGCTACACCTTC. It yields the protein CASSTRDSYGYTF.

The rearrangement uses TRBV7-2 and TRBJ1-6, with a tentative D call TRBD1 (5 bases). The V gene lost 8 bases and the J gene lost 7 bases, with 12 bases spanning the gap. The CDR3 runs 13 residues. The germline V gene has CDR1 SGHTA and CDR2 FQGNSA. The CDR3 coding sequence is TGTGCCAGCTCAGGGACGGTGAATTCACCCCTCCACTTT. This gives the protein CASSGTVNSPLHF.

V gene TRBV18 combines with J gene TRBJ1-6, with a weak D call TRBD1 (6 bases). V lost 6 bases, J lost 11 bases, and 20 bases lay in between. Germline lookup yields CDR1 KGHSH and CDR2 LQKENI. This CDR3 is built from 15 residues. This CDR3 reads CASSMDSEIRAPLHF. CDR3 coding DNA: TGTGCCAGCTCGATGGACAGCGAGATACGGGCACCCCTCCACTTT.

This clone was seen only once. The rearrangement joins TRBV27 to TRBJ1-5; 12 positions agree with TRBD1. The trim removed 3 bases at V and 6 bases at J, leaving 12 bases unmatched. Germline-derived CDR1 and CDR2 are MNHEY and SMNVEV (reference sequence). The CDR3 loop spans 18 amino acids. Here the CDR3 reads CASSFGTGGLPVGQPQHF. The DNA of the CDR3 is TGTGCCAGCAGTTTCGGGACAGGGGGCCTCCCCGTAGGTCAGCCCCAGCATTTT.

The rearrangement links TRBV28 to TRBJ1-2, with D possibly being TRBD1 (5 bases). The germline V gene has CDR1 MDHEN and CDR2 SYDVKM. The CDR3 consists of 15 residues. Trimming left V 3 bases short and J 2 bases short, with 13 bases between. The CDR3 DNA reads TGTGCCAGCAGTTTGGAACAGGTCCGAAACTATGGCTACACCTTC. It specifies CASSLEQVRNYGYTF.

The V gene is TRBV5-1, the J gene TRBJ2-6; 8 nucleotides align to TRBD1. Germline-derived CDR1 and CDR2 are SGHRS and YFSETQ. The length of the CDR3 is 16 residues. The trim removed 4 bases at V and 4 bases at J, leaving 7 bases unmatched. The CDR3 nucleotides read TGCGCCAGCAGCGGTGGACAGGGAACCGGGGCCAACGTCCTGACTTTC. It is translated as CASSGGQGTGANVLTF.

This chain connects TRBV6-9 to TRBJ1-5; 9 positions agree with TRBD1. Per germline, CDR1 MNHGY and CDR2 SVAAGI. V was clipped by 8 bases and J by 3 bases; unmatched bases: 8. This CDR3 is 15 amino acids long. The CDR3 spells CASYGTGPNNQPQHF. The DNA of the CDR3 is TGTGCCAGCTACGGGACAGGGCCTAACAATCAGCCCCAGCATTTT.

The chain employs TRBV6-5 and TRBJ1-6, with D maybe TRBD1 (5 bases). The CDR3 extends over 14 amino acids. Per germline, CDR1 MNHEY and CDR2 SVGAGI. Trimming stripped 6 bases from V and 8 bases from J, with 14 bases between. The CDR3 bases are TGTGCCAGCAGGAGAGGGAGGGGAGATTCACCCCTCCACTTT. Protein sequence: CASRRGRGDSPLHF.

The CDR3 sequence is CASSLASSREQYF. In nucleotides, the CDR3 is TGTGCCAGCAGCTTGGCATCTAGCCGCGAGCAGTACTTC. The rearrangement uses TRBV5-4 and TRBJ2-7; D is possibly TRBD2 (5 bases). V lost 0 bases and J lost 6, with 10 bases in between. Germline V gene sequence: CDR1 SGHNT, CDR2 YYREEE (reference sequence). The CDR3 has 13 amino acids.